Listed below are T cell receptor beta chains from one sample, sequenced in a study of identical twins. TCRdb reanalysed the 5' RACE reads using MiXCR and keeps one entry per CDR3 protein. This table has hundreds of thousands of distinct CDR3 sequences, 8.5% to 9% appearing once. This sample was shared with a second study, whose subject was yellow fever vaccine responses in identical twins.

Sequencing used PBMCs. Receptors originate from a woman in her late teens or twenties in good health. The CDR3 runs from the conserved cysteine through the conserved F or W. A D gene is named only where the DNA matches it firmly. Some rows have no size entry. The others give once, few or many, or a class for an expanded clone.

CDR3aa	CDR3nt	abundance	d_gene	j_gene	v_gene
CASSQYRAEAFF	TGTGCCAGCAGCCAATATAGGGCTGAAGCTTTCTTT	few	-	TRBJ1-1	TRBV16
CASSQETNEQFF	TGCGCCAGCAGCCAAGAGACCAATGAGCAGTTCTTC	-	-	TRBJ2-1	TRBV4-3
CSAITSKETQYF	TGCAGTGCGATAACTAGCAAAGAGACCCAGTACTTC	-	-	TRBJ2-5	TRBV20-1
CSASKTSGGAAETQYF	TGCAGTGCTAGTAAGACTAGCGGGGGGGCAGCGGAGACCCAGTACTTC	few	TRBD2	TRBJ2-5	TRBV20-1
CASSLVGQRYEQYF	TGTGCCAGCAGTTTAGTAGGTCAGAGGTACGAGCAGTACTTC	many	-	TRBJ2-7	TRBV12-3/TRBV12-4
CAWSVLAAYEQYF	TGTGCCTGGAGTGTACTAGCGGCCTACGAGCAGTACTTC	-	TRBD2	TRBJ2-7	TRBV30
CASRPGAYEQYF	TGTGCCAGCAGGCCGGGCGCGTACGAGCAGTACTTC	few	-	TRBJ2-7	TRBV2
CASSSGTGGFNEQFF	TGTGCCAGCAGCTCCGGGACAGGGGGTTTCAATGAGCAGTTCTTC	-	TRBD1	TRBJ2-1	TRBV7-2
CASSTSVLAETQYF	TGTGCCAGCAGTACCTCAGTGTTGGCAGAGACCCAGTACTTC	-	-	TRBJ2-5	TRBV12-3/TRBV12-4
CASSLSPGQGYGYTF	TGTGCCAGCAGCTTAAGCCCGGGACAGGGGTATGGCTACACCTTC	few	TRBD1	TRBJ1-2	TRBV7-6
CSAPQGADTQYF	TGCAGTGCTCCCCAGGGGGCAGATACGCAGTATTTT	many	TRBD1	TRBJ2-3	TRBV20-1
CASSQGGTSGRYPDTQYF	TGCGCCAGCAGCCAAGGGGGGACTAGCGGGAGGTACCCAGATACGCAGTATTTT	few	TRBD2	TRBJ2-3	TRBV4-3
CASTRQGLSYNEQFF	TGTGCCAGCACCAGACAGGGACTATCCTACAATGAGCAGTTCTTC	-	-	TRBJ2-1	TRBV12-3/TRBV12-4
CASRGRRNEKLFF	TGTGCCAGCAGGGGACGCCGAAATGAAAAACTGTTTTTT	few	-	TRBJ1-4	TRBV7-9
CASSEGPSTDTQYF	TGTGCCAGCAGCGAAGGACCTAGCACAGATACGCAGTATTTT	-	-	TRBJ2-3	TRBV13
CSARLNAYEQYF	TGCAGTGCTAGACTAAACGCCTACGAGCAGTACTTC	few	-	TRBJ2-7	TRBV20-1